This is a list of T cell receptor beta chains from one sample in a study of regulatory T cells in long-lasting Graves disease. A single record per CDR3 protein comes from TCRdb applying MiXCR to the multiplex PCR reads. Among fewer than 550,000 distinct CDR3 sequences listed, roughly a sixth were seen once. This sample was also put to use in a study of T cells in Graves' hyperthyroidism and ophthalmopathy.

Source: peripheral blood mononuclear cells (PBMCs), taken at new diagnosis, from a patient treated with antithyroid drugs. The receptors derive from a woman aged 40 to 65 with Graves disease. Both conserved end residues are part of each CDR3. D genes are given only for firm matches. Only part of the rows carry a size: once, few, many, or a class if the clone is expanded.

few	TRBV5-5	TRBJ1-5	NA	TGTGCCAGCAGCTTGGAGAGCGATCAGCCCCAGCATTTT	CASSLESDQPQHF
many	TRBV12-3/TRBV12-4	TRBJ1-1	NA	TGTGCCAGCAGTTTTCGGGGTGTGAACACTGAAGCTTTCTTT	CASSFRGVNTEAFF
few	TRBV6-1	TRBJ2-7	NA	TGTGCCAGCAGATCCTCCGGGACCACTTTCTCCAAATACGAGCAGTACTTC	CASRSSGTTFSKYEQYF
NA	TRBV5-1	TRBJ1-1	TRBD1	TGCGCCAGCAGCGAGGACAGGGGACTACTGGTGGGCACTGAAGCTTTCTTT	CASSEDRGLLVGTEAFF
few	TRBV27	TRBJ1-6	NA	TGTGCCAGCAGTTTAAAAGGGCCAGGGGCGTTCTATAATTCACCCCTCCACTTT	CASSLKGPGAFYNSPLHF
NA	TRBV7-3	TRBJ2-1	TRBD1	TGTGCCAGCAGCTCCGACAGGGGGGAATACAATGAGCAGTTCTTC	CASSSDRGEYNEQFF
many	TRBV12-3/TRBV12-4	TRBJ2-7	NA	TGTGCCAGCAGGGCGTCCGGGACGGTCTTCTACGAGCAGTACTTC	CASRASGTVFYEQYF
NA	TRBV20-1	TRBJ1-1	NA	TGCAGTGCCAGACAGAACACTGAAGCTTTCTTT	CSARQNTEAFF
few	TRBV6-9	TRBJ2-2	NA	TGTACCAGCAGTTACTCCGGGCCCTTAGGGGACGGGGAGCTGTTTTTT	CTSSYSGPLGDGELFF
many	TRBV6-1	TRBJ2-5	NA	TGTGCCAGCAGCCCCCAAAGTGGTGTGGAGACCCAGTACTTC	CASSPQSGVETQYF
few	TRBV4-1	TRBJ1-5	NA	TGCGCCAGCAGCCACCCCGCCAGGGATGTACAGCCCCAGCATTTT	CASSHPARDVQPQHF
many	TRBV2	TRBJ1-2	NA	TGTGCCAGCAGTCCGACGGGGGCGAATGGCTACACCTTC	CASSPTGANGYTF
NA	TRBV7-6	TRBJ1-1	TRBD1	TGTGCCAGCAGCTCACAGGGGGCTTTGAACACTGAAGCTCTCTTT	CASSSQGALNTEALF
many	TRBV3-1	TRBJ2-5	TRBD2	TGTGCCAGCAGCCAGTTAGCGGGGGGGCCGGAGACCCAGTACTTC	CASSQLAGGPETQYF
NA	TRBV15	TRBJ2-5	TRBD2	TGTGCCACCAGCCCTATGGGGGAACTAGCGTCGGAGACCCAGTACTTC	CATSPMGELASETQYF
once	TRBV5-1	TRBJ2-6	TRBD1	TGCGCCAGCAGCTACGATGGACAGGGGGCTTCTGGGACCAACGTCCTGACTTTC	CASSYDGQGASGTNVLTF
NA	TRBV29-1	TRBJ2-3	TRBD2	TGCAGTACCAGCGGGGGGGTGACAGATACGCAGTATTTT	CSTSGGVTDTQYF
NA	TRBV14	TRBJ1-1	NA	TGTGCCAGCAGCCCCTATTGGGACACTGAAGCTTTCTTT	CASSPYWDTEAFF
few	TRBV29-1	TRBJ1-3	NA	TGCAGCGTTGATGGCCCGGGCAGCTCTGGAGACACCATATATTTT	CSVDGPGSSGDTIYF
once	TRBV27	TRBJ2-7	TRBD2	TGTGCCAGCAGTTTTACTAGCGGGGGTTACGAGCAGTACTTC	CASSFTSGGYEQYF
many	TRBV15	TRBJ1-1	NA	TGTGCCACCAGCAGAGATCAACCGGGGCGGAACACTGAAGCTTTCTTT	CATSRDQPGRNTEAFF
few	TRBV29-1	TRBJ2-3	TRBD1	TGCAGCGTTGCTCATACAGGGGCCGGCACAGATACGCAGTATTTT	CSVAHTGAGTDTQYF
NA	TRBV11-3	TRBJ1-2	NA	TGTGCCAGCAGCTTAGGGCCAGAAGCTAATTGTGGCTACACCTTC	CASSLGPEANCGYTF
few	TRBV7-3	TRBJ1-5	NA	TGTGCCAGCAGCTTAGAGGATTTTCAGCCCCAGCATTTT	CASSLEDFQPQHF
many	TRBV2	TRBJ2-2	NA	TGTGCCAGCAGAACGGAAACCACCGGGGAGCTGTTTTTT	CASRTETTGELFF
NA	TRBV27	TRBJ1-1	NA	TGTGTCAGCAGTTTATTTCGGGTTAGCACTGAAGCTTTCTTT	CVSSLFRVSTEAFF
NA	TRBV5-4	TRBJ1-6	NA	TGTGCCAGCAGCTTGTGGCAGGGTTATAATTCACCCCTCCACTTT	CASSLWQGYNSPLHF
many	TRBV28	TRBJ1-3	TRBD1	TGTGCCAGCAGCGGACCGGGACAGGGTTCAGGAAACACCATATATTTT	CASSGPGQGSGNTIYF
many	TRBV12-3/TRBV12-4	TRBJ1-1	TRBD1	TGTGCCAGCAGTTTAGGGGACAGAGCTGAAGCTTTCTTT	CASSLGDRAEAFF
few	TRBV5-1	TRBJ2-5	NA	TGCGCCAGCAGCTTTCTCAGGGAAGAGACCCAGTACTTC	CASSFLREETQYF
few	TRBV2	TRBJ2-7	NA	TGCGCCAGCAGCCGACAGGCGCCCGAAGGAGCCCCGGAAGGCGAGCAGTACTTC	CASSRQAPEGAPEGEQYF
few	TRBV27	TRBJ2-5	TRBD2	TGTGCCAGCGGGAGCCCGGGAGGGCAGGAGACCCAGTACTTC	CASGSPGGQETQYF
NA	TRBV18	TRBJ2-2	TRBD1	TGTGCCAGCTCACCAGGCACAGGGGGGCCGAACACCGGGGAGCTGTTTTTT	CASSPGTGGPNTGELFF
NA	TRBV7-6	TRBJ2-4	TRBD2	TGTGCCAGCAGCCCCTCGGGCAGGCTAGCGGGGCCCTTAGCCAAAAACATTCAGTACTTC	CASSPSGRLAGPLAKNIQYF
few	TRBV12-3/TRBV12-4	TRBJ1-6	NA	TGTGCCAGCAGAGAGACAGGTTTCAGATCACCCCTCCACTTT	CASRETGFRSPLHF